This T cell receptor (beta chain) was observed in a study of blood T cell repertoires in COVID-19. Study summary: Both acute and convalescent COVID-19 samples were obtained from the United States, Italy and Spain. Nucleic acid was either cDNA or gDNA, and it came from T cells, B-cell-depleted T cells, or PBMCs.

The CDR3 contains 16 residues. Germline V gene lookup returns CDR1 SGHTA and CDR2 FQGNSA. V was clipped by 5 bases and J by 1 base; unmatched bases: 5. Using immunoSEQ multiplex PCR, the repertoire was profiled, and TCRdb retains in-frame clones only, with some absent. The sample shows about 350,000 clones, 80% to 90% of them seen only once. The sequence derives from a young man with COVID-19, enrolled during active disease. Sequencing was performed on peripheral blood. The V and J genes are TRBV7-2 and TRBJ2-2, with 9 bases that match TRBD1. CDR3 amino acids: CASSAQGALNTGELFF. The DNA for the CDR3 is TGTGCCAGCAGCGCACAGGGGGCTTTGAACACCGGGGAGCTGTTTTTT. Full variable domain (missing parts from reference TRBV7-2 and TRBJ2-2): GAGVSQSPSNKVTEKGKDVELRCDPISGHTALYWYRQSLGQGLEFLIYFQGNSAPDKSGLPSDRFSAERTGGSVSTLTIQRTQQEDSAVYLCASSAQGALNTGELFFGEGSRLTVL.